The clone carrying this T cell receptor (beta chain) was seen a single time. The antigen is not known. The data originate from a study of shared clonotypes between healthy human individuals. Across the study: The plates for each donor numbered three CD4 naive, three CD4 memory, two CD8 naive and one CD8 memory. Whole-study results and caveats: A generally larger estimated richness was seen in naive subsets than in memory subsets.

Donors were healthy HIV-negative adults without recent acute infections or vaccinations. Germline V gene data show CDR1 as MNHEY and CDR2 as SMNVEV (reference sequence). V dropped 1 base and J dropped 7 bases, with 14 bases sitting between them. This CDR3 is built from 14 residues. The table came from immunoSEQ multiplex PCR; TCRdb's copy has only in-frame clones and leaves some out. The data contain hundreds of thousands of clones, almost 97% of them singletons. The sample consisted of naive CD4+ T cells sorted from blood. Sample subset: CD45RA+ positively selected. The gene calls are TRBV27 and TRBJ2-7, with D maybe TRBD2 (6 bases). This TCR was sampled from a woman younger than 45 in good health. CDR3 in amino acids: CASSLFGSSGEQYF. CDR3 bases: TGTGCCAGCAGTTTATTTGGCTCGAGCGGGGAGCAGTACTTC.